These 10 T cell receptor beta chains came from one sample sequenced in a study of T-cell memory formation after mild COVID-19. Via MiXCR, TCRdb re-called the 5' RACE reads, giving one row per CDR3 protein. The table has about half a million distinct CDR3 sequences, 18% seen once. The source material was PBMCs or a T cell subset sorted from them (not recorded which). The receptor set was obtained from an adult woman who had mild COVID-19 (a few samples of this study predate the infection). Cell type and time point are not known.

J is TRBJ2-6 and V is TRBV12-3 or TRBV12-4; D is perhaps TRBD1 (6 bases). CDR3 size: 16 residues. The germline V and J ends were trimmed by 5 bases and 0 bases, with 11 bases remaining between them. CDR3: CASSHRDNSGANVLTF. CDR3 sequence (DNA): TGTGCCAGCAGTCACCGGGACAACTCTGGGGCCAACGTCCTGACTTTC.

This clonotype has more than one count but fewer than ten. The chain has TRBV29-1 and TRBJ2-7, with 12 nucleotides matching TRBD2. J gave up 2 bases and V 3 bases, and 8 bases lay outside the gene matches. The V gene's germline CDR1 is SQVTM and CDR2 ANQGSEA. CDR3 length: 16 amino acids. CDR3 sequence reads: CSVDGLRTSGTYEQYF. In nucleotides, the CDR3 is TGCAGCGTTGACGGCTTACGGACTAGCGGGACCTACGAGCAGTACTTC.

Ten or more counts support this clonotype. This sequence joins TRBV2 and TRBJ2-7; TRBD1 is a possible D gene (6 bases). Germline CDR1 and CDR2: SNHLY and FYNNEI. The CDR3 is 16 residues long. With 2 bases removed from V and 2 bases from J, the gap between germline ends came to 16 bases. CDR3 DNA: TGTGCCAGCAGTGAATATCGGGCAGGGGCCACCTACGAGCAGTACTTC. It translates to CASSEYRAGATYEQYF.

Only a few counts were recorded for this clonotype. CDR3 in amino acids: CASSVTDFRNQPQHF. CDR3 in DNA: TGTGCCAGCAGCGTTACAGATTTCCGCAATCAGCCCCAGCATTTT. The chain joins TRBV2 to TRBJ1-5; D is ambiguous. The CDR3 spans 15 residues. The ends were cut back, 6 bases at V and 2 bases at J, with 14 bases in the middle. Germline V gene sequence: CDR1 SNHLY, CDR2 FYNNEI.

This clonotype occurred a few times. The chain is built from TRBV28 and TRBJ2-3; D is unclear. Germline V lookup: CDR1 MDHEN, CDR2 SYDVKM. The CDR3 loop spans 13 amino acids. V was trimmed by 7 bases and J by 5 bases, leaving 13 bases between them. CDR3 region: CASNSIRIDTQYF. The CDR3 DNA is TGTGCCAGCAACTCGATTAGAATAGATACGCAGTATTTT.

This clonotype has just a few counts. The CDR3 loop is CASTLPGYGYTF. As DNA, the CDR3 is TGTGCCAGCACCCTGCCTGGTTATGGCTACACCTTC. This chain uses TRBV12-3 or TRBV12-4 with TRBJ1-2; D gene uncertain. V lost 7 bases and J 5 bases, leaving 11 bases between the germline ends. This CDR3 spans 12 amino acids.

The chain employs TRBV6-1 and TRBJ2-5, with TRBD1 matching 9 bases. The V gene's germline CDR1 is MNHNS and CDR2 SASEGT. Trimming cost V 10 bases and J 4 bases; bases outside gene matches: 4. The CDR3 sequence is 12 residues long. CDR3 protein: CAISDRGETQYF. The DNA of the CDR3 is TGTGCCATTTCGGACAGGGGAGAGACCCAGTACTTC.

This clonotype was counted only a few times. J is TRBJ2-7 and V is TRBV5-1, with 8 positions matching TRBD2. This CDR3 contains 14 residues. Germline V gives CDR1 SGHRS, CDR2 YFSETQ. V lost 2 bases and J lost 5; bases outside the gene matches: 6. This chain's CDR3 is CASSFPGGLDEQYF. CDR3 in DNA: TGCGCCAGCAGCTTTCCGGGAGGGCTCGACGAGCAGTACTTC.

This clonotype showed up just a few times. The V gene is TRBV4-2, the J gene TRBJ2-1; D is unclear. Germline V CDR1 and CDR2: LGHNA, YNFKEQ. This CDR3 spans 13 amino acids. V was trimmed by 3 bases and J by 6 bases, leaving 9 bases between them. CDR3 residues: CASSHGTANEQFF. DNA of the CDR3: TGTGCCAGCAGCCATGGAACCGCCAATGAGCAGTTCTTC.

On this clonotype: An end of the junction differs from the germline gene, which may be a read error. The chain has TRBV10-3 and TRBJ1-2, with 7 bases lining up with TRBD1. Germline values: CDR1 ENHRY, CDR2 SYGVKD. The CDR3 loop spans 15 amino acids. The CDR3 DNA sequence: TGTGCCACCAGTGAGTCCGGGACAGCTAACTATGGCTACACCTTC. Encoded protein: CATSESGTANYGYTF.